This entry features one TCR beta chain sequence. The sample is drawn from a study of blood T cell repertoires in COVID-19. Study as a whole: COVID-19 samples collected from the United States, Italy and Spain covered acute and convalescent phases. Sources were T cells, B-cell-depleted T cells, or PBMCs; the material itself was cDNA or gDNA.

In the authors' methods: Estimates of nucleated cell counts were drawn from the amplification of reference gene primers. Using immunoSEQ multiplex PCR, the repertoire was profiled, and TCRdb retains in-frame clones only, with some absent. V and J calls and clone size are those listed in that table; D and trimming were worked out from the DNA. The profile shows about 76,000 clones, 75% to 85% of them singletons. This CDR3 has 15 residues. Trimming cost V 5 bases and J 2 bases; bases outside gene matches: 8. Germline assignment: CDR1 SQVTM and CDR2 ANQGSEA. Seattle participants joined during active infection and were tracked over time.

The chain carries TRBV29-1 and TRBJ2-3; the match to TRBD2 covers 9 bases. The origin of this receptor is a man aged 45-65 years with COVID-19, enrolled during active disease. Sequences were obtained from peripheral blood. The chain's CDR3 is CSVTGAGGLTDTQYF. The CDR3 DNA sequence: TGCAGCGTTACGGGAGCGGGAGGTCTCACAGATACGCAGTATTTT.